This TCR beta chain was recovered during a study of cytomegalovirus exposure and HLA in healthy donors. This PCR relied on a set of 60 Vbeta primers and 13 Jbeta primers. Here immunoSEQ multiplex PCR was the method, and the copy in TCRdb shows in-frame clones only, minus some. In all, the sample yields about 70,000 clones. Every donor was a healthy person donating bone marrow. Donors sampled were nominally healthy, though unrecorded immune exposures were likely. The CDR3 is 11 amino acids. V shed 0 bases and J shed 6 bases, with 4 bases lying between them. Germline CDR1 and CDR2: SGHTS and YDEGEE. With respect to this clone: Its antigen is as yet unknown.

Study-level findings and limits: In vitro confirmation showed three CMV-associated chains to be CMV antigen specific. As a later analysis revealed, most CMV-associated TCR beta chains appeared HLA-restricted.

The sequence was collected from a female donor in good health and CMV-seropositive. The rearrangement links TRBV5-8 to TRBJ2-7; no reliable D call. The sample consisted of PBMCs. CDR3 protein: CASSLALEQYF. The CDR3 coding sequence is TGTGCCAGCAGCTTGGCCCTCGAGCAGTACTTC.